Listed here are 4 T cell receptor beta chains from one sample, sequenced in a study of regulatory T cells in long-lasting Graves disease (dated by TCRdb to the early 2020s). Library prep was done by multiplex PCR. The run used an Illumina HiSeq 4000. To build TCR beta libraries, CDR3 regions were amplified by Arm-PCR using iRepertoire HTBI primers. The public reads were reanalyzed by TCRdb: fastp trimming at Q25, MiXCR alignment, in-frame beta chains only. Here each entry gathers all rows of one CDR3 protein and keeps the most common genes and DNA. For this sample the table gives fewer than 650,000 distinct CDR3 sequences, of which about 16% were detected only once. Clones ranked in the top ten supply around 13% of the sample. The time point label on this specimen signifies: newly diagnosed GD, antithyroid drugs for less than 3 months. RNA was extracted from PBMCs in TRIzol for both TCR sequencing and RNA sequencing.

The sample also formed part of further work on T cells in Graves' hyperthyroidism and ophthalmopathy.

Sequencing used peripheral blood mononuclear cells (PBMCs), obtained at new diagnosis, from a patient treated with antithyroid drugs. These receptors were collected from a man aged 18 to 35 with Graves disease. Donor details come from another sample of the same person, matched by shared clones.

V usage is TRBV6-2 or TRBV6-3 and J usage is TRBJ2-5; D possibly corresponds to TRBD2 (5 bases). V lost 5 bases, J lost 7 bases, and 20 bases lay in between. The CDR3 totals 15 residues. Germline V gene data show CDR1 as MNHEY and CDR2 as SVGEGT. CDR3 nucleotide sequence: TGTGCCAGCAGTGAAGCTGGGAGAACAAGAGGGACCCAGTACTTC. Its protein is CASSEAGRTRGTQYF.

There are a few counts of this clonotype. The chain employs TRBV5-1 and TRBJ2-1; possibly TRBD1 for D (6 bases). From germline, CDR1 is SGHRS and CDR2 YFSETQ. The CDR3 runs 15 residues. Trimming took off 2 bases at V and 0 bases at J, with 9 bases between the two ends. The CDR3 loop is CASSFQGSSYNEQFF. CDR3 nucleotide sequence: TGCGCCAGCAGCTTCCAGGGGAGCTCCTACAATGAGCAGTTCTTC.

The chain combines TRBV27 with TRBJ2-1, with 9 bases fitting TRBD1. Germline trimming cut 4 bases from V and 4 bases from J; bases unmatched to any gene: 5. This CDR3 has 15 amino acids. Germline V gene sequence: CDR1 MNHEY, CDR2 SMNVEV (reference sequence). CDR3 in amino acids: CASSWGQGTYNEQFF. CDR3 in DNA: TGTGCCAGCAGTTGGGGACAGGGTACTTACAATGAGCAGTTCTTC.

This clonotype showed up many times. V and J are TRBV30 and TRBJ2-1; TRBD2 aligns across 12 bases. Germline V gene sequence: CDR1 GTSNPN, CDR2 SVGIG (reference sequence). The CDR3 has 15 amino acids. With V trimmed by 5 bases and J by 1 base, 3 bases remained unmatched. DNA of the CDR3: TGTGCCTGGGCGACTAGCGGGGGTTCCTACAATGAGCAGTTCTTC. This sequence encodes CAWATSGGSYNEQFF.